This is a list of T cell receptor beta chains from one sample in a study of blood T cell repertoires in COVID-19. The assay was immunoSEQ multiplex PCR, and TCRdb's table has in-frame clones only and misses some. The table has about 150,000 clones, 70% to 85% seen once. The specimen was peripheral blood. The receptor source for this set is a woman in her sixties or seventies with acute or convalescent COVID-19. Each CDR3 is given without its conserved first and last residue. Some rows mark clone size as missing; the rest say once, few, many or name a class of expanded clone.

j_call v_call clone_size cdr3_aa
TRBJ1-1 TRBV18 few ASSPPSGSHMNTEAF
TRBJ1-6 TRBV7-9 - ASSLERGGGSPLH
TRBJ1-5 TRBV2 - ASNRQAQDQPQH
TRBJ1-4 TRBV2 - ANRDSDEKLF
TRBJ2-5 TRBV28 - ASREQGLEETQY
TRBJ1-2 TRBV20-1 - ITGGVGYT
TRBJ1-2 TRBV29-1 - SVEGGLSYGYT
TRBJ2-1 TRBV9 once ASSVDLGSEQF
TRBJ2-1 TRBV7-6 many ASSPAYGQGAKF
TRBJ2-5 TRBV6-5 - ASSPQLETQY
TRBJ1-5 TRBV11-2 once ASSSDRTSNQPQH
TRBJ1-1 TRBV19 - ASSMAGTGNTEAF
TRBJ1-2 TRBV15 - ATSPHRGLYGYT
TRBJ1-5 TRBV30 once AWSVQGAQPQH
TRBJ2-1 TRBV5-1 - ASSLASGGLYNEQF
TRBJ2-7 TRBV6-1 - ASSEDRAERDEQY
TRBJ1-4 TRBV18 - ASSPTQGEKLF
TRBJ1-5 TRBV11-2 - ASSQQGAQPQH
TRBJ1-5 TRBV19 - ASSIGGVSFQPQH
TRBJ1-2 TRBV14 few ASSQRTGFGYT
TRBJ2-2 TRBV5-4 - ASSEGGQSFSGELF
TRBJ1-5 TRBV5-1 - ASSLEGSERGQPQH
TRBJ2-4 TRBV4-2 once ASSQGASGGPKNIQY
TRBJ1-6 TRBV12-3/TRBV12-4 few ASSKTGFSPLH
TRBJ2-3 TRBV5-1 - ASSLGTSKSDTQY
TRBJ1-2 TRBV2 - ASSRQGEEAGYT
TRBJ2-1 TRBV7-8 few ASRLTSGALNEQF
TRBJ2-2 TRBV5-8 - ASSLTRDSLGGELF
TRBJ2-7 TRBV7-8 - ASSRGMVSYEQY
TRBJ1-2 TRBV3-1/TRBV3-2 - ASSQEQRKGT
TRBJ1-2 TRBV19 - ASSIVAGRGYT
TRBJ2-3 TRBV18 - ASSPPGTSGGTDTQY